Given below is one T cell receptor (beta chain) in context. A quantity of roughly 0.5 to 1 ug RNA underwent reverse transcription using random hexamers. TCRdb called the immunoSEQ multiplex PCR reads again in MiXCR, with one record for every CDR3 protein. Here the sample spans about 150,000 distinct CDR3 sequences, 94% being singletons. This sample is drawn from a study of CD8 T cells in Susac syndrome. The CDR3 consists of 14 residues. Trimming removed 3 bases from V and 3 bases from J, with 12 bases in between. Germline V gives CDR1 DFQATT, CDR2 SNEGSKA (reference sequence). The clonotype was recovered from a human donor with multiple sclerosis. The source material was CD8+ T cells from PBMCs. The chain carries TRBV20-1 and TRBJ1-5, with a possible D match to TRBD1 (5 bases). The CDR3 loop reads CSASFREYNQPQHF. The CDR3 nucleotides are TGCAGTGCTAGCTTCAGGGAATACAATCAGCCCCAGCATTTT.